Here is one T cell receptor (beta chain) with its context. What it recognizes is unknown. The sample originates from a study of OX40 agonist ivuxolimab in advanced cancers. Study as a whole: Dose-escalation patients' cancers were hepatocellular carcinoma, melanoma, renal cell or head and neck cancer. Anti-PD-1, anti-PD-L1 or anti-CTLA-4 therapy given earlier was allowed, and about 38% had some. The study's findings and limits: CD8+ T cells showed, on average, more clonal expansion than CD4+ cells.

The data were produced by immunoSEQ multiplex PCR, yet TCRdb's version contains in-frame clones alone and is incomplete. Here the sample spans roughly 23,000 clones, 65% to 90% being singletons. CDR1 and CDR2 from the germline V gene are MNHEY and SMNVEV (reference sequence). The ends lost 7 bases at V and 5 bases at J; junction bases unmatched: 4. This CDR3 spans 13 amino acids. This chain uses TRBV27 with TRBJ2-3, with 9 bases matching TRBD2. This sequence was found in an adult with an advanced solid tumor such as melanoma, head and neck, liver or kidney cancer. This specimen was CD4+ or CD8+ T cells sorted from blood, taken in a trial of the OX40 agonist ivuxolimab. CDR3 nucleotide sequence: TGTGCCAGCACCTTTAGCGGGAGAGATACGCAGTATTTT. Its translation is CASTFSGRDTQYF.